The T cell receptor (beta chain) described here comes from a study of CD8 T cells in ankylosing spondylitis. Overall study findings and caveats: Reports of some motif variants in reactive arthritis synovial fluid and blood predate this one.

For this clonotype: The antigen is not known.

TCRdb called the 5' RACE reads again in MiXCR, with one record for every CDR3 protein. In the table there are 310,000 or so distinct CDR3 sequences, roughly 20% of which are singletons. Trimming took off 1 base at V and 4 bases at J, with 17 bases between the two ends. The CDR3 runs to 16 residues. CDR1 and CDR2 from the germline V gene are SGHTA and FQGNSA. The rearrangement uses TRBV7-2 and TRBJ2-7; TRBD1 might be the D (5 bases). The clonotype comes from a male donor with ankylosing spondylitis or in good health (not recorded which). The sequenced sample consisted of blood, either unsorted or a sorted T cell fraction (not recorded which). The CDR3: CASSLGLGQGIYEQYV. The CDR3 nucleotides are TGTGCCAGCAGCTTAGGTCTGGGGCAAGGTATTTACGAGCAGTACGTC.